This record looks at one T cell receptor (beta chain) sequence and its context. This specimen belongs to a study of cytomegalovirus exposure and HLA in healthy donors. PCR employed 60 Vbeta and 13 Jbeta primers. The data were produced by immunoSEQ multiplex PCR, yet TCRdb's version contains in-frame clones alone and is incomplete. The table includes about 140,000 clones, roughly 79% detected once. Trimming removed 7 bases at V and 1 base at J, with 19 bases between. CDR1 is MGHDK, CDR2 SYGVNS, per germline. The CDR3 runs to 17 residues. Everyone who donated was a healthy bone marrow donor. The gene calls are TRBV25-1 and TRBJ2-2, with D perhaps TRBD2 (5 bases). Sequenced: PBMCs. This clonotype was obtained from a man aged 25 to 45 in good health and CMV-seropositive. The DNA for the CDR3 is TGTGCCAGCACGGCCAGCAACGAGGGCCGGAACACCGGGGAGCTGTTTTTT. This encodes CASTASNEGRNTGELFF.